This T cell receptor beta chain was profiled in a study of T cell repertoires in cytomegalovirus infection. MiXCR was run by TCRdb on the reads, yielding one entry per CDR3 protein. The sample contains some 940,000 distinct CDR3 sequences, roughly 30% of which appear only once. About this clonotype: Antigen specificity is unknown.

Germline-derived CDR1 and CDR2 are SGHRS and YFSETQ. The length of the CDR3 is 15 residues. Trimming took off 0 bases at V and 4 bases at J, with 11 bases between the two ends. The TCR was taken from a human donor in good health (CMV status not recorded). Some clones in this sample may be carry-over from other donors' samples. Sequenced here: cultured CD8+ T cells from PBMCs, sampled from culture after CMV antigen stimulation. V gene TRBV5-1 combines with J gene TRBJ1-5; D is unclear. The CDR3 bases are TGCGCCAGCAGCTTGGGTTCATCGGGGAATCAGCCCCAGCATTTT. Translating it yields CASSLGSSGNQPQHF.